The 13 T cell receptor beta chains below were found in one sample sequenced in a study of blood T cell repertoires in COVID-19. The assay was immunoSEQ multiplex PCR, and TCRdb's table has in-frame clones only and misses some. This sample has 150,000 to 200,000 clones, with 82% found just once. The sample comprised peripheral blood. The receptors originated from a middle-aged woman with COVID-19, enrolled during active disease.

The rearrangement uses TRBV9 and TRBJ2-1; 7 bases line up with TRBD2. The CDR3 contains 16 residues. V shed 0 bases and J 6 bases; nucleotides not matched to a gene: 9. Germline values: CDR1 SGDLS, CDR2 YYNGEE. The CDR3 bases are TGTGCCAGCAGCGTAGAGGGTGGGAGGGCCTTCAATGAGCAGTTCTTC. Encoded protein: CASSVEGGRAFNEQFF.

This sequence joins TRBV3-1 (or the pseudogene TRBV3-2) and TRBJ1-2; 9 nucleotides match TRBD1. The CDR3 extends over 18 amino acids. Germline lookup yields CDR1 LGHDT and CDR2 YNNKEL (reference sequence). Trimming at V came to 1 base and at J to 2 bases, leaving 11 bases not matched to a gene. The CDR3 loop reads CASSQVVLRDRENYGYTF. CDR3 coding DNA: TGTGCCAGCAGCCAAGTCGTCCTCCGGGACAGGGAAAACTATGGCTACACCTTC.

This sequence joins TRBV19 and TRBJ2-2; tentatively, D is TRBD1 (5 bases). Trimming shortened V by 3 bases and J by 7 bases, and 21 bases separated the two germline ends. Per the germline V gene, CDR1 is LNHDA and CDR2 is SQIVND (reference sequence). This CDR3 region has 17 residues. This chain's CDR3 is CASSMSGSGRGGGELFF. The DNA for the CDR3 is TGTGCCAGTAGTATGTCAGGGTCTGGTAGGGGCGGCGGGGAGCTGTTTTTT.

The V call is TRBV4-1, the J call TRBJ1-3, with D unclear. Trimming took 2 bases from V and 4 from J, leaving 12 bases between them. The CDR3 contains 15 residues. CDR1 is MGHRA and CDR2 is YSYEKL in the germline V gene. The CDR3 loop is CASSQTVLKGNTIYF. CDR3 coding DNA: TGCGCCAGCAGCCAAACAGTCCTAAAGGGAAACACCATATATTTT.

This clone was seen a single time. The chain couples TRBV6-5 to TRBJ2-7; the D gene is possibly TRBD1 (6 bases). The CDR3 is 16 residues long. V was cut by 2 bases and J by 5 bases, with 19 bases left in between. The germline V gene has CDR1 MNHEY and CDR2 SVGAGI. The CDR3 region has the DNA TGTGCCAGCAGTTACACCCCGCAGGGGCTCGGGGACGAGCAGTACTTC. Translation gives CASSYTPQGLGDEQYF.

The table lists this clone with a count of one. V usage is TRBV18 and J usage is TRBJ1-5; the match to TRBD1 covers 7 bases. The V and J ends lost 3 bases and 0 bases, in that order; junction bases with no gene match: 2. Germline V gene data show CDR1 as KGHSH and CDR2 as LQKENI. This CDR3 has 15 amino acids. The CDR3 spells CASSPGTASNQPQHF. For the CDR3, the DNA is TGTGCCAGCTCACCGGGGACAGCTAGCAATCAGCCCCAGCATTTT.

The V and J genes are TRBV15 and TRBJ1-1; 8 bases match TRBD1. V was clipped by 2 bases and J by 6 bases; unmatched bases: 2. The CDR3 sequence is 13 residues long. The germline V gene has CDR1 LNHNV and CDR2 YYDKDF (reference sequence). Here the CDR3 DNA reads TGTGCCACCAGCAGAAGGACAGGGTCTGAAGCTTTCTTT. Translated, it gives CATSRRTGSEAFF. The full variable domain, its missing parts supplied by reference TRBV15 and TRBJ1-1, is DAMVIQNPRYQVTQFGKPVTLSCSQTLNHNVMYWYQQKSSQAPKLLFHYYDKDFNNEADTPDNFQSRRPNTSFCFLDIRSPGLGDTAMYLCATSRRTGSEAFFGQGTRLTVV.

This clone was seen only a few times. The CDR3 sequence: CASSLLTATTYGYTF. CDR3 bases: TGTGCCAGCAGCTTATTGACAGCCACCACCTATGGCTACACCTTC. V gene TRBV7-2 combines with J gene TRBJ1-2, with a possible D match to TRBD1 (5 bases). Trimming removed 2 bases at V and 4 bases at J, with 14 bases between. The CDR3 totals 15 residues. Looked up from germline, CDR1 is SGHTA and CDR2 is FQGNSA.

V usage is TRBV18 and J usage is TRBJ1-1; 9 nucleotides agree with TRBD1. The CDR3 sequence is 18 residues long. Trimming at V came to 3 bases and at J to 0 bases, leaving 11 bases not matched to a gene. Per germline, CDR1 KGHSH and CDR2 LQKENI. CDR3 loop: CASSPRAGQGSLNTEAFF. CDR3 nucleotide sequence: TGTGCCAGCTCACCGAGGGCGGGACAGGGATCCTTGAACACTGAAGCTTTCTTT.

This chain connects TRBV7-8 to TRBJ1-1; perhaps TRBD1 as D (5 bases). Per germline, CDR1 SGHVS and CDR2 FQNEAQ. The ends were cut back, 2 bases at V and 7 bases at J, with 14 bases in the middle. The CDR3 contains 14 residues. The CDR3 reads CASSLIGDYGEAFF. Here the CDR3 DNA reads TGTGCCAGCAGCTTAATAGGGGACTACGGTGAAGCTTTCTTT.

V usage is TRBV7-2 and J usage is TRBJ2-3, with TRBD2 as a possible D gene (6 bases). Germline loops: CDR1 SGHTA, CDR2 FQGNSA. Deletions cut 9 bases from V and 0 bases from J, with 13 bases between. This CDR3 is 14 amino acids long. The CDR3 DNA reads TGTGCCAGTTCACCGGGACTTAGCACAGATACGCAGTATTTT. Its protein product is CASSPGLSTDTQYF.

The chain couples TRBV7-3 to TRBJ2-3, with D perhaps TRBD2 (8 bases). The ends were cut back, 5 bases at V and 3 bases at J, with 18 bases in the middle. The CDR3 runs to 16 residues. The germline CDR1 and CDR2 sequences are SGHTA and FQGTGA. CDR3 loop: CASSKQGTSSTDTQYF. The CDR3 DNA reads TGTGCCAGCAGCAAACAGGGGACTAGTAGTACAGATACGCAGTATTTT. The whole variable domain, filled in from reference TRBV7-3 and TRBJ2-3, reads GAGVSQTPSNKVTEKGKYVELRCDPISGHTALYWYRQSLGQGPEFLIYFQGTGAADDSGLPNDRFFAVRPEGSVSTLKIQRTERGDSAVYLCASSKQGTSSTDTQYFGPGTRLTVL.

This chain uses TRBV6-1 with TRBJ2-5, with D possibly being TRBD1 (5 bases). V was pared by 3 bases and J by 1 base, with 12 bases between. CDR1 is MNHNS and CDR2 is SASEGT in the germline V gene. The CDR3 has 15 amino acids. The CDR3 sequence is CASSESVGAQETQYF. The CDR3 DNA follows: TGTGCCAGCAGTGAGTCCGTAGGGGCCCAAGAGACCCAGTACTTC.